The clone carrying this T cell receptor beta chain was detected a few times. The sample is drawn from a study of technical replicates of blood from a few donors. The ends were cut back, 5 bases at V and 4 bases at J, with 11 bases in the middle. CDR1 and CDR2 (germline): MNHEY, SVGAGI. The CDR3 sequence is 13 residues long. Repertoires were generated with immunoSEQ multiplex PCR, while TCRdb's copy carries only in-frame clones and drops some. Of about 72,000 clones listed, roughly 92% are singletons. This TCR was recovered from a human donor in good health. Sequencing was done on a sample of T cells isolated from PBMCs. The chain is built from TRBV6-5 and TRBJ1-1; D not certain. As DNA, the CDR3 is TGTGCCAGCAGTGTCTTGGGGAGCACTGAAGCTTTCTTT. Translation: CASSVLGSTEAFF.